Listed below are T cell receptor beta chains from one sample, sequenced in a study of T cell responses to AZD1222 COVID-19 vaccine. The method was immunoSEQ multiplex PCR; TCRdb's version includes in-frame clones alone and lacks a portion of them. Counted here are about 130,000 clones, approximately 85% occurring once; the ten biggest clones make up under 9%. The sample was peripheral blood, taken on day 0 of AZD1222 vaccination. The receptor source for this set is an adult in good health. CDR3s include the opening cysteine and the closing phenylalanine or tryptophan. The D gene is left open where the match is weak. Size is omitted from some rows. Given values are once, few, many or a class for expanded clones.

>TRBJ1-1|NA|TRBV3-1/TRBV3-2|NA|15
CASSQVRAINTEAFF
TGTGCCAGCAGCCAAGTGAGAGCTATTAACACTGAAGCTTTCTTT
>TRBJ1-1|NA|TRBV5-4|NA|13
CASSFQSNTEAFF
TGTGCCAGCAGCTTTCAGTCGAACACTGAAGCTTTCTTT
>TRBJ1-3|NA|TRBV7-8|NA|15
CASSLAVATGNTIYF
TGTGCCAGCAGCTTAGCGGTGGCCACTGGAAACACCATATATTTT
>TRBJ2-7|NA|TRBV29-1|NA|14
CSVGTRGRGGEQYF
TGCAGCGTTGGAACCAGGGGGCGCGGGGGCGAGCAGTACTTC
>TRBJ1-6|NA|TRBV10-2|TRBD1|14
CASKTTGGSSPLHF
TGCGCCAGCAAGACTACAGGGGGCAGTTCACCCCTCCACTTT
>TRBJ2-2|NA|TRBV9|NA|12
CASSVSDGELFF
TGTGCCAGCAGCGTGTCAGACGGGGAGCTGTTTTTT
>TRBJ2-7|NA|TRBV28|NA|11
CASLGGYEQYF
TGTGCCAGCCTAGGGGGTTACGAGCAGTACTTC
>TRBJ2-2|NA|TRBV20-1|NA|14
CSASGRLNTGELFF
TGCAGTGCTAGTGGGCGGTTGAACACCGGGGAGCTGTTTTTT
>TRBJ1-2|NA|TRBV28|TRBD1|14
CASRGRGQGYGYTF
TGTGCCAGCAGGGGGAGGGGACAGGGCTATGGCTACACCTTC
>TRBJ1-2|once|TRBV4-1|NA|14
CASSQDAGRYGYTF
TGCGCCAGCAGCCAAGATGCAGGGAGATATGGCTACACCTTC
>TRBJ2-1|NA|TRBV5-4|TRBD2|15
CASSQRTSSYNEQFF
TGTGCCAGCAGCCAACGGACTAGCTCCTACAATGAGCAGTTCTTC
>TRBJ1-5|NA|TRBV27|TRBD1|16
CASKAGQGTFNQPQHF
TGTGCCAGCAAAGCGGGACAGGGTACATTTAATCAGCCCCAGCATTTT
>TRBJ1-1|NA|TRBV6-6|TRBD1|16
CASNRPGGTDNTEAFF
TGTGCCAGCAATCGACCGGGCGGGACAGATAACACTGAAGCTTTCTTT
>TRBJ2-7|NA|TRBV7-2|TRBD2|15
CASSPTSGLLLEQYF
TGTGCCAGCAGCCCTACTAGCGGGCTGCTCCTCGAGCAGTACTTC
>TRBJ2-2|once|TRBV7-3|NA|18
CASSLRGRGLRDTGELFF
TGTGCCAGCAGCTTAAGGGGACGAGGGCTGAGGGACACCGGGGAGCTGTTTTTT
>TRBJ1-1|NA|TRBV18|NA|15
CASSPERTSNTEAFF
TGTGCCAGCTCACCAGAACGTACGTCGAACACTGAAGCTTTCTTT
>TRBJ2-7|NA|TRBV4-2|TRBD2|19
CASSQELAGGWGSLYEQYF
TGTGCCAGCAGCCAAGAACTAGCGGGGGGCTGGGGATCTCTTTACGAGCAGTACTTC
>TRBJ1-5|NA|TRBV5-1|NA|16
CASSFGALGGNQPQHF
TGCGCCAGCAGCTTCGGGGCTTTAGGTGGCAATCAGCCCCAGCATTTT
>TRBJ2-5|NA|TRBV19|NA|18
CASSYSIWVEALQETQYF
TGTGCCAGTAGTTATTCGATATGGGTTGAAGCTCTCCAAGAGACCCAGTACTTC
>TRBJ1-1|NA|TRBV10-1|TRBD1|14
CASSSGQGGTEAFF
TGCGCCAGCAGTTCAGGACAGGGGGGCACTGAAGCTTTCTTT
>TRBJ2-7|few|TRBV7-6|NA|14
CASSLTGASYEQYF
TGTGCCAGCAGCTTAACCGGAGCTTCCTACGAGCAGTACTTC
>TRBJ1-1|NA|TRBV30|TRBD1|14
CAWRTGQGGTEAFF
TGTGCCTGGAGGACGGGACAGGGCGGGACTGAAGCTTTCTTT
>TRBJ2-3|NA|TRBV6-5|NA|15
CASRRGRQSTDTQYF
TGTGCCAGCAGACGGGGACGCCAAAGCACAGATACGCAGTATTTT
>TRBJ1-2|once|TRBV6-5|NA|15
CASRDGATTPYGYTF
TGTGCCAGCAGGGACGGTGCTACTACTCCCTATGGCTACACCTTC
>TRBJ2-2|NA|TRBV15|TRBD2|17
CATSGLAGGVDTGELFF
TGTGCCACCAGCGGACTAGCGGGGGGCGTGGACACCGGGGAGCTGTTTTTT
>TRBJ2-1|NA|TRBV2|TRBD2|14
CASSDAAGGHEQFF
TGTGCCAGCAGTGATGCCGCGGGGGGGCATGAGCAGTTCTTC
>TRBJ1-5|NA|TRBV19|TRBD1|18
CASSIRGQGRFRVQPQHF
TGTGCCAGTAGTATAAGGGGACAGGGTCGGTTTAGGGTTCAGCCCCAGCATTTT
>TRBJ2-7|NA|TRBV19|TRBD1|15
CASSTGTGSSYEQYF
TGTGCCAGTAGTACGGGGACAGGGAGCTCCTACGAGCAGTACTTC
>TRBJ2-7|NA|TRBV15|TRBD1|14
CATSRGDSSYEQYF
TGTGCCACCAGCAGAGGGGACAGCTCCTACGAGCAGTACTTC
>TRBJ2-5|NA|TRBV12-3/TRBV12-4|NA|13
CASSLGVGETQYF
TGTGCCAGCAGTTTAGGAGTAGGGGAGACCCAGTACTTC
>TRBJ1-2|NA|TRBV30|NA|12
CAWSGFNYGYTF
TGTGCCTGGAGTGGATTTAACTATGGCTACACCTTC
>TRBJ1-4|NA|TRBV5-6|TRBD1|15
CASSLDQGASEKLFF
TGTGCCAGCAGCTTGGATCAGGGGGCGAGCGAAAAACTGTTTTTT
>TRBJ1-6|NA|TRBV11-2|NA|15
CASSLIISYNSPLHF
TGTGCCAGCAGCTTAATAATCTCCTATAATTCACCCCTCCACTTT
>TRBJ2-1|NA|TRBV9|TRBD2|15
CASSVALAGGGEQFF
TGTGCCAGCAGCGTAGCACTAGCGGGAGGGGGTGAGCAGTTCTTC
>TRBJ1-6|NA|TRBV12-3/TRBV12-4|NA|13
CASSLQGNSPLHF
TGTGCCAGCAGTTTACAGGGAAATTCACCCCTCCACTTT
>TRBJ2-1|NA|TRBV18|NA|15
CASSPVRYGENEQFF
TGTGCCAGCTCACCTGTCCGGTACGGGGAGAATGAGCAGTTCTTC
>TRBJ2-7|NA|TRBV5-4|TRBD1|14
CASSHGQGVSEQYF
TGTGCCAGCAGCCACGGACAGGGGGTATCCGAGCAGTACTTC
>TRBJ1-4|NA|TRBV27|TRBD1|15
CASGATRGLSEKLFF
TGTGCCAGCGGGGCGACCAGGGGGCTTAGTGAAAAACTGTTTTTT
>TRBJ2-7|NA|TRBV5-6|NA|14
CASSQRRRTAEQYF
TGTGCCAGCAGCCAGCGACGAAGGACAGCCGAGCAGTACTTC
>TRBJ2-5|NA|TRBV19|NA|12
CASSGGGETQYF
TGTGCCAGTAGTGGCGGAGGGGAGACCCAGTACTTC
>TRBJ1-2|NA|TRBV5-1|NA|13
CASSIESNYGYTF
TGCGCCAGCAGCATAGAGTCCAACTATGGCTACACCTTC
>TRBJ1-5|once|TRBV27|NA|16
CASSLLGPLENQPQHF
TGTGCCAGCAGTTTATTGGGCCCGTTAGAGAATCAGCCCCAGCATTTT
>TRBJ2-2|NA|TRBV5-1|NA|15
CASSPGTTNTGELFF
TGCGCCAGCAGTCCCGGGACAACGAACACCGGGGAGCTGTTTTTT
>TRBJ2-5|once|TRBV19|NA|13
CASSPGAKETQYF
TGTGCCAGTAGCCCCGGGGCCAAAGAGACCCAGTACTTC
>TRBJ1-5|once|TRBV19|TRBD1|15
CASSQQGKSNQPQHF
TGTGCCAGTAGTCAACAGGGGAAGAGCAATCAGCCCCAGCATTTT
>TRBJ2-1|NA|TRBV4-1|NA|12
CASSSRLGQQFF
TGCGCCAGCAGCTCAAGACTGGGGCAGCAGTTCTTC
>TRBJ2-2|NA|TRBV23-1|NA|17
CASSPKRRQTNTGELFF
TGCGCCAGCAGTCCGAAAAGAAGACAGACAAACACCGGGGAGCTGTTTTTT
>TRBJ2-3|NA|TRBV6-1|NA|15
CASSEAGRRGDTQYF
TGTGCCAGCAGTGAAGCGGGGCGGCGGGGAGATACGCAGTATTTT
>TRBJ2-1|NA|TRBV29-1|NA|13
CSVAASVHNEQFF
TGCAGCGTTGCTGCTAGCGTCCACAATGAGCAGTTCTTC
>TRBJ2-7|NA|TRBV9|TRBD2|15
CASSGTSGSFAEQYF
TGTGCCAGCAGCGGGACTAGCGGCAGTTTCGCCGAGCAGTACTTC
>TRBJ1-4|once|TRBV30|NA|13
CAWSYRPNEKLFF
TGTGCCTGGAGTTACCGTCCTAATGAAAAACTGTTTTTT